The 23 T cell receptor beta chains in this list originate from one sample, sequenced in a study of blood T cell repertoires in COVID-19. TCRdb's table, derived via immunoSEQ multiplex PCR, lists solely in-frame clones and lacks some. The profile shows about 210,000 clones, 88% of them singletons. Specimen: PBMCs or T cells enriched from blood (not recorded which). These receptors came from a woman in her forties with acute COVID-19.

The chain joins TRBV11-2 to TRBJ1-3; tentative D call: TRBD1 (6 bases). The germline CDR1 and CDR2 sequences are SGHAT and FQNNGV. This CDR3 has 17 amino acids. The V and J ends lost 5 bases and 4 bases respectively, with 21 bases between them. CDR3 in DNA: TGTGCCAGCAGCCGCCTCACCCCCAGGGGTCCAGGAAACACCATATATTTT. Amino acid sequence: CASSRLTPRGPGNTIYF.

CDR3: CASSQGQASSYEQYV. The CDR3 DNA sequence: TGTGCCAGCAGCCAAGGTCAGGCGAGCTCCTACGAGCAGTACGTC. The chain couples TRBV3-1 (or the pseudogene TRBV3-2) to TRBJ2-7, with D hard to call. CDR3 length: 15 residues. Per germline, CDR1 LGHDT and CDR2 YNNKEL (reference sequence). The V and J ends lost 1 base and 0 bases respectively, with 10 bases between them.

This chain connects TRBV24-1 to TRBJ2-3, with 8 bases fitting TRBD2. CDR1 KGHDR and CDR2 SFDVKD come from the germline V gene. The CDR3 loop spans 14 amino acids. V trimming: 0 bases; J trimming: 5 bases; junction bases outside the gene matches: 0. CDR3 in DNA: TGTGCCACCAGTGATTTGAGCGGGAGAGATACGCAGTATTTT. It is translated as CATSDLSGRDTQYF.

The chain carries TRBV5-1 and TRBJ2-1; 7 nucleotides line up with TRBD1. Trimming took 0 bases from V and 3 from J; bases not matched to a gene: 3. This CDR3 is 15 amino acids long. Germline V gene sequence: CDR1 SGHRS, CDR2 YFSETQ. CDR3 sequence (DNA): TGCGCCAGCAGCTTGGTGGGACAGCTCTACAATGAGCAGTTCTTC. The encoded protein is CASSLVGQLYNEQFF.

The chain combines TRBV19 with TRBJ1-2; 8 bases align to TRBD1. From germline, CDR1 is LNHDA and CDR2 SQIVND (reference sequence). The CDR3 runs 14 residues. V dropped 5 bases and J dropped 4; count of bases not matched to a gene: 6. This CDR3 reads CASSPRQGIYGYTF. The CDR3, as DNA: TGTGCCAGTAGTCCACGACAGGGGATCTATGGCTACACCTTC.

In this sample, this clone turned up a few times. The rearrangement joins TRBV10-3 to TRBJ2-3, with TRBD2 matching over 11 bases. V was pared by 6 bases and J by 1 base, with 0 bases of the junction left unmatched. The V gene's germline CDR1 is ENHRY and CDR2 SYGVKD. This CDR3 spans 14 amino acids. The CDR3 protein is CAIRGLAGTDTQYF. CDR3 coding DNA: TGTGCCATCAGGGGACTAGCGGGCACAGATACGCAGTATTTT.

The sample holds one count of this clone. The rearrangement joins TRBV7-9 to TRBJ2-3; D perhaps matches TRBD1 (6 bases). V lost 5 bases and J lost 0, with 12 bases in between. From germline, CDR1 is SEHNR and CDR2 FQNEAQ (reference sequence). The CDR3 spans 15 residues. Here the CDR3 DNA reads TGTGCCAGCAGCACGACAGGTCTTAGCACAGATACGCAGTATTTT. Translation gives CASSTTGLSTDTQYF.

This sequence joins TRBV19 and TRBJ1-2; D gene ambiguous. The CDR3 covers 14 residues. The germline V gene encodes CDR1 LNHDA and CDR2 SQIVND (reference sequence). The V end lost 5 bases, the J end lost 8 bases, and 18 bases lay between the germline ends. DNA of the CDR3: TGTGCCAGTAGTCCCCCCGACCGGACTGGCGGCTACACCTTC. Protein sequence: CASSPPDRTGGYTF.

The rearrangement joins TRBV3-1 (or the pseudogene TRBV3-2) to TRBJ1-2, with TRBD1 as a possible D gene (6 bases). The germline gives CDR1 LGHDT, CDR2 YNNKEL (reference sequence). The CDR3 loop spans 14 amino acids. Trimming stripped 0 bases from V and 7 bases from J, with 12 bases between. The CDR3 DNA reads TGTGCCAGCAGCCAAGACCCTAACAGGGTTGGCTACACCTTC. Translated: CASSQDPNRVGYTF.

The CDR3 region is CASSSESGTVYNSPLHF. As DNA, the CDR3 is TGTGCCAGCAGCTCGGAATCGGGGACAGTTTATAATTCACCCCTCCACTTT. The chain has TRBV4-2 and TRBJ1-6; 7 nucleotides line up with TRBD1. The CDR3 is made up of 17 amino acids. The germline V gene has CDR1 LGHNA and CDR2 YNFKEQ. V shed 5 bases, J shed 4 bases, and the junction held 11 bases outside the gene matches.

The J gene is TRBJ1-3, the V gene TRBV5-6; a possible D gene is TRBD1 (5 bases). Trimming pared 7 bases from V and 4 bases from J, leaving 12 bases between. CDR1 and CDR2 (germline): SGHDT, YYEEEE. The CDR3 has 13 amino acids. For the CDR3, the DNA is TGTGCCAGCGGGGAGGGGCCGGGAAACACCATATATTTT. It codes for CASGEGPGNTIYF.

The chain couples TRBV5-4 to TRBJ1-1; 7 bases match TRBD1. The J segment lost 2 bases and the V segment lost 4 bases, leaving 5 bases of the junction unmatched. Germline V CDR1 and CDR2: SGHNT, YYREEE (reference sequence). The CDR3 runs 14 residues. The CDR3 sequence is CASSRGTDNTEAFF. The CDR3 DNA reads TGTGCCAGCAGCCGCGGGACAGATAACACTGAAGCTTTCTTT.

This clone has a single count. This sequence joins TRBV18 and TRBJ1-2; TRBD1 matches at 7 bases. J lost 3 bases, V lost 0 bases, and 4 bases had no gene match. This CDR3 has 15 amino acids. In germline, CDR1 is KGHSH, CDR2 LQKENI. The CDR3 nucleotides are TGTGCCAGCTCACCACCTTCTGACAGGGACTATGGCTACACCTTC. Its protein is CASSPPSDRDYGYTF.

J is TRBJ1-1 and V is TRBV19, with D perhaps matching TRBD1 (6 bases). The CDR3 runs 14 residues. Germline V gene data show CDR1 as LNHDA and CDR2 as SQIVND (reference sequence). The ends were cut back, 11 bases at V and 0 bases at J, with 16 bases in the middle. The CDR3, as DNA: TGTGCCTCAACCACAGGGTTCGTGAACACTGAAGCTTTCTTT. It specifies CASTTGFVNTEAFF.

J is TRBJ1-2 and V is TRBV11-2; a possible D gene is TRBD1 (5 bases). Germline CDR1 is SGHAT and CDR2 is FQNNGV. This CDR3 spans 14 amino acids. Trimming removed 2 bases from V and 6 bases from J, with 13 bases in between. In DNA, the CDR3 is TGTGCCAGCAGCTTACGCCTCGCGGGACATGGCTACACCTTC. It specifies CASSLRLAGHGYTF.

The chain joins TRBV9 to TRBJ1-2; 9 nucleotides agree with TRBD1. There are 14 residues in the CDR3. Looked up from germline, CDR1 is SGDLS and CDR2 is YYNGEE. J gave up 1 base and V 5 bases, and 3 bases lay outside the gene matches. The chain's CDR3 is CASRGQGVNYGYTF. The CDR3 DNA reads as TGTGCCAGCAGGGGACAGGGCGTTAACTATGGCTACACCTTC.

The chain joins TRBV4-3 to TRBJ1-5; D gene ambiguous. V lost 0 bases and J lost 4, with 10 bases in between. Germline assignment: CDR1 LGHNA and CDR2 YSLEER. The CDR3 contains 15 residues. The CDR3 region is CASSQDLSQNQPQHF. CDR3 DNA sequence: TGCGCCAGCAGCCAAGATTTATCGCAGAATCAGCCCCAGCATTTT.

This clone was seen only once. This chain connects TRBV18 to TRBJ2-5, with D tentatively TRBD2 (6 bases). There are 14 residues in the CDR3. The V end lost 3 bases, the J end lost 3 bases, and 11 bases lay between the germline ends. Germline CDR1 is KGHSH and CDR2 is LQKENI. The CDR3 loop is CASSPEGQKETQYF. In DNA form, the CDR3 reads TGTGCCAGCTCACCGGAGGGGCAGAAAGAGACCCAGTACTTC.

The chain recombines TRBV28 with TRBJ1-2, with TRBD1 matching over 8 bases. The CDR3 has 14 amino acids. Germline V CDR1 and CDR2: MDHEN, SYDVKM. J gave up 0 bases and V 5 bases, and 2 bases lay outside the gene matches. The CDR3 DNA reads TGTGCCAGCAGTGAACAGGGGGCTAACTATGGCTACACCTTC. This sequence encodes CASSEQGANYGYTF.

Remarks on this clone: The junction and the germline gene differ at one end; a read error may be behind it. The rearrangement links TRBV5-4 to TRBJ1-1; 9 positions agree with TRBD1. In germline, CDR1 is SGHNT, CDR2 YYREEE (reference sequence). The CDR3 is 15 residues long. This CDR3 reads CASSAGTGLKTEAFF. DNA for the CDR3: TGTGCCAGCAGCGCCGGGACAGGGTTGAAAACTGAAGCTTTCTTT. The whole variable domain, remainder taken from reference TRBV5-4 and TRBJ1-1, is ETGVTQSPTHLIKTRGQQVTLRCSSQSGHNTVSWYQQALGQGPQFIFQYYREEENGRGNFPPRFSGLQFPNYSSELNVNALELDDSALYLCASSAGTGLKTEAFFGQGTRLTVV.

The V gene is TRBV7-2, the J gene TRBJ1-4, with D possibly TRBD1 on 5 matching bases. The CDR3 consists of 14 residues. Trimming removed 3 bases at V and 3 bases at J, with 8 bases between. Germline-derived CDR1 and CDR2 are SGHTA and FQGNSA. The CDR3 here is CASSLAGPNEKLFF. CDR3 DNA sequence: TGTGCCAGCAGCTTGGCGGGGCCTAATGAAAAACTGTTTTTT.

The chain combines TRBV6-2 or TRBV6-3 with TRBJ1-2, with TRBD1 matching over 7 bases. V shed 2 bases, J shed 4 bases, and the junction held 13 bases outside the gene matches. The germline V gene encodes CDR1 MNHEY and CDR2 SVGEGT. This CDR3 has 17 residues. The CDR3 nucleotides read TGTGCCAGCAGTTACGACGGACAGGCCGCCCGGGTCTATGGCTACACCTTC. This encodes CASSYDGQAARVYGYTF.

The chain joins TRBV5-1 to TRBJ2-5, with 14 nucleotides matching TRBD2. CDR3 length equals 16 residues. J was trimmed by 5 bases and V by 4 bases; bases with no gene match: 7. Per the germline V gene, CDR1 is SGHRS and CDR2 is YFSETQ. The CDR3 sequence: CASSLQTSGRAETQYF. Here the CDR3 DNA reads TGCGCCAGCAGCCTTCAGACTAGCGGGAGGGCTGAGACCCAGTACTTC.